The following is a T cell receptor beta chain sequence with its context. Its antigen is not known. This sample stems from a study of identical twins. Through template switching, a universal primer site was introduced, and the cDNA contained unique molecular identifiers. TCRdb fed the 5' RACE reads into MiXCR, producing one record per CDR3 protein. The sample shows under 350,000 distinct CDR3 sequences, roughly 9.7% of them seen only once. From germline, CDR1 is DFQATT and CDR2 SNEGSKA (reference sequence). CDR3 length: 16 amino acids. Trimming removed 5 bases from V and 2 bases from J; junction bases left unmatched: 14. Study-wide points: Excess low generation probability was seen in twin-shared out-of-frame alpha sequences. Invariant T cells like MAIT and iNKT could partly confound the zero-insertion analyses.

This same sample was also part of a study on yellow fever vaccine responses in identical twins.

The receptor was derived from a woman between 18 and 29 years old in good health. Sequencing was carried out using CD8+ T cells sorted from blood. This chain connects TRBV20-1 to TRBJ2-7, with 8 positions matching TRBD1. The CDR3: CSAWWTSSGGTYEQYF. CDR3 coding DNA: TGCAGTGCTTGGTGGACGTCCTCAGGGGGCACCTACGAGCAGTACTTC.